This TCR beta chain was sequenced in a study of cytomegalovirus exposure and HLA in healthy donors. Study findings and constraints: In an earlier analysis, in 620 or so donors, most V segments appeared productive either ~87% or ~30% of the time.

Amplification used 60 Vbeta primers and 13 Jbeta primers. The protocol was immunoSEQ multiplex PCR, while the TCRdb copy is restricted to in-frame clones and leaves out a portion. Among some 130,000 clones listed, roughly 69% were seen once. As for this clone: Antigen: not known.

Germline loops: CDR1 LNHNV, CDR2 YYDKDF (reference sequence). CDR3 size: 13 residues. Trimming took 5 bases from V and 6 from J; bases not matched to a gene: 5. The sample taken for sequencing was PBMCs. V and J are TRBV15 and TRBJ1-2; TRBD1 matches 8 bases. This sequence originates from a human donor in good health. CDR3 region: CATSRPDRDGYTF. DNA for the CDR3: TGTGCCACCAGCCGACCGGACAGGGATGGCTACACCTTC.